A selection of T cell receptor beta chains follows, all from one sample in a study of T cells in localized non-small cell lung cancer. TCRdb's copy holds only in-frame clones and misses some; the assay was immunoSEQ multiplex PCR. Among 6,500 to 10,000 clones listed, more than 70% were seen once. The material was peripheral blood, obtained before any cancer treatment. Receptor source: a male donor aged 60 or over with stage III lung adenocarcinoma. Each CDR3 is given with its conserved first and last residue. D genes are given only for firm matches.

d_gene	j_gene	v_gene	CDR3aa
.	TRBJ1-3	TRBV29-1	CSAGGSSSGNTIYF
TRBD1	TRBJ2-7	TRBV7-8	CASSSGPETGRLGQYF
.	TRBJ1-6	TRBV21-1	CASSKDNSPLHF
.	TRBJ1-1	TRBV7-9	CASSPDRGLPNTEAFF
TRBD2	TRBJ2-3	TRBV5-1	CASSLKAGGRGTDTQYF
TRBD1	TRBJ2-4	TRBV6-1	CASSGPDRVAKNIQYF
.	TRBJ2-5	TRBV27	CASSLVGTSTSETQYF
.	TRBJ2-5	TRBV19	CASTERGGGPRETQYF
.	TRBJ2-3	TRBV25-1	CASSVNLGWGSSTDTQYF
.	TRBJ2-7	TRBV7-9	CASSSSQGPAKSEQYF
TRBD2	TRBJ2-5	TRBV7-7	CASSLTDIRTGGETQYF
.	TRBJ2-1	TRBV4-3	CASSQDYNEQFF
.	TRBJ2-1	TRBV5-4	CASSFRDLNYNEQFF
.	TRBJ1-3	TRBV30	CAWSRDSGSGNTIYF
.	TRBJ2-1	TRBV10-3	CAIRSWGDEQFF
TRBD1	TRBJ1-1	TRBV5-4	CATRGQAVNTEAFF
.	TRBJ2-1	TRBV7-8	CASRILGSNEQFF
TRBD1	TRBJ1-3	TRBV4-2	CASSDDRVPGNTIYF
TRBD1	TRBJ2-7	TRBV4-1	CASSQDPQGYEQYF
TRBD2	TRBJ2-1	TRBV19	CASSILSRGGSNNEQFF
.	TRBJ1-4	TRBV2	CASTRGVNEKLFF